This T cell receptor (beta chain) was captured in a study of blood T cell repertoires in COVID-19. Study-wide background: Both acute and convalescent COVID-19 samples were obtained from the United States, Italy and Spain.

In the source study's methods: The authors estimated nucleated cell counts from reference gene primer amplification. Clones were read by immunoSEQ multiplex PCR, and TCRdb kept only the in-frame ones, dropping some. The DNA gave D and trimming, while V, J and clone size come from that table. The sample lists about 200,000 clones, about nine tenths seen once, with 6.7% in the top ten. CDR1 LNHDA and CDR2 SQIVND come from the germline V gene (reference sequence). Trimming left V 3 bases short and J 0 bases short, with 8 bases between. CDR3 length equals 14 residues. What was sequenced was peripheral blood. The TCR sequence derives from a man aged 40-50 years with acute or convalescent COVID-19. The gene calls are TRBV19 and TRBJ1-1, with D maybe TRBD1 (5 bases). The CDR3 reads CASSMGLVNTEAFF. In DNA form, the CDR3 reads TGTGCCAGTAGTATGGGACTTGTGAACACTGAAGCTTTCTTT.